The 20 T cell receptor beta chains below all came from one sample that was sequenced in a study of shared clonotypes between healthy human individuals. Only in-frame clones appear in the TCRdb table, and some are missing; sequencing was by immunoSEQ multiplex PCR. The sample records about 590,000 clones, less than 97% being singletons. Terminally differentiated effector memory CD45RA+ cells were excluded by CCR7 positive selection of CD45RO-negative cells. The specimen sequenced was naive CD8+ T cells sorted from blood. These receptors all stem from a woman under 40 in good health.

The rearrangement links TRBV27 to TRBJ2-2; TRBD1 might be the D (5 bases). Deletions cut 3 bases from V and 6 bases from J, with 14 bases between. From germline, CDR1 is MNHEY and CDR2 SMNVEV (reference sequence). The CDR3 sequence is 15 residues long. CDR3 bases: TGTGCCAGCAGTTTTCAGGCAGGGATTGCCGGGGAGCTGTTTTTT. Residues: CASSFQAGIAGELFF.

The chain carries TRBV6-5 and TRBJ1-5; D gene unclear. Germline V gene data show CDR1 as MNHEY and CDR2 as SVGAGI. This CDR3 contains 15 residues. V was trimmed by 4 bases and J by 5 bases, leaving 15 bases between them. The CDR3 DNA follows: TGTGCCAGCAGTTTCGGACCGGGAACTTATCAGCCCCAGCATTTT. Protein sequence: CASSFGPGTYQPQHF.

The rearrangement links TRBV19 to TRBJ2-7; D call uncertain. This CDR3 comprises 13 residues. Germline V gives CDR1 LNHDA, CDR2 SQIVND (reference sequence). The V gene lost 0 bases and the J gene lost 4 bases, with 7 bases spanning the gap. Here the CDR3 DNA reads TGTGCCAGTAGTATAGATGCCGAATACGAGCAGTACTTC. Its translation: CASSIDAEYEQYF.

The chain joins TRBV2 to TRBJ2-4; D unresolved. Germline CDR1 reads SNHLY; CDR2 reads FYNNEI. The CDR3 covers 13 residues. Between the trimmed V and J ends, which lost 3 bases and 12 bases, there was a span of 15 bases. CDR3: CASSDSPLINQYF. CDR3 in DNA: TGTGCCAGCAGTGACAGCCCGTTGATAAATCAGTACTTC.

The CDR3 reads CASSATETGNTIYF. CDR3 sequence (DNA): TGTGCCAGCAGCGCGACAGAGACTGGAAACACCATATATTTT. The chain has TRBV9 and TRBJ1-3, with D possibly matching TRBD1 (5 bases). Germline V gene data show CDR1 as SGDLS and CDR2 as YYNGEE. The CDR3 loop spans 14 amino acids. V was cut by 3 bases and J by 2 bases, with 9 bases left in between.

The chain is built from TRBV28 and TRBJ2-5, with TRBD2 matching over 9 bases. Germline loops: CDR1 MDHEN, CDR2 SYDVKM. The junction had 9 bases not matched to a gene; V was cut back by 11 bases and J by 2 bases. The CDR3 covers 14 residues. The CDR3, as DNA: TGTGCCGCCGGGGAGCTAGCGGGGCAAGAGACCCAGTACTTC. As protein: CAAGELAGQETQYF.

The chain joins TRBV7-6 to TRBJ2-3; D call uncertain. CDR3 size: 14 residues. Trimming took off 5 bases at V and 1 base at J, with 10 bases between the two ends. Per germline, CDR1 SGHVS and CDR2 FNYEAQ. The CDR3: CASSPPAGTDTQYF. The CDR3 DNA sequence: TGTGCCAGCAGCCCCCCGGCTGGCACAGATACGCAGTATTTT.

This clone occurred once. The CDR3 region has the DNA TGTGCCAGCGCGGACAGTCCCTACGAGCAGTACTTC. The encoded protein is CASADSPYEQYF. The J gene is TRBJ2-7, the V gene TRBV27; D is possibly TRBD1 (6 bases). Germline CDR1 reads MNHEY; CDR2 reads SMNVEV (reference sequence). Trimming shortened V by 8 bases and J by 2 bases, and 10 bases separated the two germline ends. There are 12 residues in the CDR3.

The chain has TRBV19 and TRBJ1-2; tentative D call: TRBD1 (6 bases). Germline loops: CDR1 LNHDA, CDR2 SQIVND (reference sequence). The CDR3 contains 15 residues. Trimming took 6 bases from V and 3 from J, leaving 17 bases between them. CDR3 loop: CASRLDSGGDYGYTF. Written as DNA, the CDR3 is TGTGCCAGTAGGTTGGACAGTGGAGGAGACTATGGCTACACCTTC.

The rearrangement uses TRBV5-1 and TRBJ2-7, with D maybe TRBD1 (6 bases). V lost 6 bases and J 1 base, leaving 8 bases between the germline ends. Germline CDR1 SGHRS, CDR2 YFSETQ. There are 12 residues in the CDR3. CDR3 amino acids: CASTDRSYEQYF. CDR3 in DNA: TGCGCCAGCACCGACAGGTCCTACGAGCAGTACTTC.

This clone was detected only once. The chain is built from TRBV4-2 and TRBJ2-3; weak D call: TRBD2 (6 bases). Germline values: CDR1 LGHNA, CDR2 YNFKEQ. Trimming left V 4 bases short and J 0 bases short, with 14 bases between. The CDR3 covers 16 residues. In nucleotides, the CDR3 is TGTGCCAGCAGCCCATTAAGGGACTTTAGCACAGATACGCAGTATTTT. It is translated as CASSPLRDFSTDTQYF.

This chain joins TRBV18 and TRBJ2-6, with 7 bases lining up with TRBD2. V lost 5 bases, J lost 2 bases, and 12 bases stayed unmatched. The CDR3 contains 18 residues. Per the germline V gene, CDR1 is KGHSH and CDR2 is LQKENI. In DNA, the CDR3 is TGTGCCAGCTCATTGGGGCCTAGCGGCTATGCTGGGGCCAACGTCCTGACTTTC. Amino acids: CASSLGPSGYAGANVLTF.

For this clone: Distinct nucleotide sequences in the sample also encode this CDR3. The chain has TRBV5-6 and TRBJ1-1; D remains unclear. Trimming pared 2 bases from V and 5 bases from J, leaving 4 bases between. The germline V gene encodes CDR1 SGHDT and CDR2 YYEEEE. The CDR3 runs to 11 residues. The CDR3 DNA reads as TGTGCCAGCAGCTTTTTAACTGAAGCTTTCTTT. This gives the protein CASSFLTEAFF.

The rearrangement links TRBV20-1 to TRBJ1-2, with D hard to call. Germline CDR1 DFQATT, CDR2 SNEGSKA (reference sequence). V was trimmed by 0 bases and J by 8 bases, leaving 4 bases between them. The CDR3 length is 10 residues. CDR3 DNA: TGCAGTGCTAGAGATAAAGGCTACACCTTC. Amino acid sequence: CSARDKGYTF.

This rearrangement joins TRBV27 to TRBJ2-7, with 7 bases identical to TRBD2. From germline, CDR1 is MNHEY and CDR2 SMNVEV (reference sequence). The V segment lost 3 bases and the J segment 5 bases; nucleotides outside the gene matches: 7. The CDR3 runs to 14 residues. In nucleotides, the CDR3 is TGTGCCAGCAGTTTGGGGGGGTCCCCGAACGAGCAGTACTTC. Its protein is CASSLGGSPNEQYF.

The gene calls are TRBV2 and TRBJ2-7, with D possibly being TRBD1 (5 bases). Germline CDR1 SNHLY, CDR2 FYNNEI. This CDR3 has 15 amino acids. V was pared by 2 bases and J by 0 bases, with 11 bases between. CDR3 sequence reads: CASSEIRGTSYEQYF. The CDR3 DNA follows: TGTGCCAGCAGTGAAATAAGGGGAACCTCCTACGAGCAGTACTTC.

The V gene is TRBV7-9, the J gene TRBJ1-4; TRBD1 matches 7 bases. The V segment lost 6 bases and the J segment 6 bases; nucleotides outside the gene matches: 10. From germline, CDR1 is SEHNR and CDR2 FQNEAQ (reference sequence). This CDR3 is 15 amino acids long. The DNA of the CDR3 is TGTGCCAGCAGGGATGACAGGGAGGGGGATGAAAAACTGTTTTTT. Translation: CASRDDREGDEKLFF.

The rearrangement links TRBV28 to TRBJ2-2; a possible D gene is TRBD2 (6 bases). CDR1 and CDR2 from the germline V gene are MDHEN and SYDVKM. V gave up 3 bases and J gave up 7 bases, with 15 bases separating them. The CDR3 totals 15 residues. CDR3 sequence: CASSFGRGSGGELFF. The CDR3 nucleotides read TGTGCCAGCAGTTTTGGGCGGGGCTCGGGCGGGGAGCTGTTTTTT.

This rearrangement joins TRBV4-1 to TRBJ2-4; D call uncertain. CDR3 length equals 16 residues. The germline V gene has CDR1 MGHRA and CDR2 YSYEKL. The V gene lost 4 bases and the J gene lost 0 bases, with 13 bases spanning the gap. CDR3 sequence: CASSPGPSSAKNIQYF. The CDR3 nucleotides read TGCGCCAGCAGCCCCGGCCCGAGTTCAGCCAAAAACATTCAGTACTTC.

The CDR3 reads CASSRGGWDTDTQYF. Written as DNA, the CDR3 is TGTGCCAGCAGCCGAGGGGGGTGGGACACGGATACGCAGTATTTT. The rearrangement joins TRBV27 to TRBJ2-3; D is perhaps TRBD1 or TRBD2 (6 bases each). The CDR3 totals 15 residues. Trimming removed 6 bases from V and 6 bases from J, with 19 bases in between. Germline CDR1 and CDR2: MNHEY and SMNVEV (reference sequence).